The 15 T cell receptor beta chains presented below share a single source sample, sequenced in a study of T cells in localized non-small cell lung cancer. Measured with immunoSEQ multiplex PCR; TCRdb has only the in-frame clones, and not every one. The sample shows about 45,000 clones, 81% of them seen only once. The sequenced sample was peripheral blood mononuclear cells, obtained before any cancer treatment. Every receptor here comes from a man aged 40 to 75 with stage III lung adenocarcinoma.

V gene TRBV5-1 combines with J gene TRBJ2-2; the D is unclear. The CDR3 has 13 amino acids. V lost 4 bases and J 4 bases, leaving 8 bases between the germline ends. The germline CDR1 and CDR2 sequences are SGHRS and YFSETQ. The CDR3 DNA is TGCGCCAGCAGCCCCGGTTCCACCGGGGAGCTGTTTTTT. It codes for CASSPGSTGELFF.

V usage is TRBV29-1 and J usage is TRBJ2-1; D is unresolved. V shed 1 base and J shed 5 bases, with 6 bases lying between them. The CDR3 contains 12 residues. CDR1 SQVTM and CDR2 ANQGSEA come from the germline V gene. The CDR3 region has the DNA TGCAGCGTTGAAGTGGGCAACAATGAGCAGTTCTTC. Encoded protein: CSVEVGNNEQFF.

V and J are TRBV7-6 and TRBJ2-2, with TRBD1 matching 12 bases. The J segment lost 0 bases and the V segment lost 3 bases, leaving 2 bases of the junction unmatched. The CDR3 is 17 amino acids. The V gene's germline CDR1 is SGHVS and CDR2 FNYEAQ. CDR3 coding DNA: TGTGCCAGCAGCTTCGGGACAGGGGGCTCGAACACCGGGGAGCTGTTTTTT. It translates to CASSFGTGGSNTGELFF.

For the CDR3, the DNA is TGCGCCAGTAGACAGGCCCGGATGATTAAGCTGTTTTTT. This translates into CASRQARMIKLFF. This chain links TRBV5-1 with TRBJ2-2, with D perhaps matching TRBD1 (6 bases). CDR1 and CDR2 (germline): SGHRS, YFSETQ. V shed 8 bases and J shed 12 bases, with 20 bases lying between them. The CDR3 contains 13 residues.

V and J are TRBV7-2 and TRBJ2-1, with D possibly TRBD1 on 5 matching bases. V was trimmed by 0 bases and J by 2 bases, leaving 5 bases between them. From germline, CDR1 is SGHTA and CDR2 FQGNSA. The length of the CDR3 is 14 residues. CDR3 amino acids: CASSLAGPYNEQFF. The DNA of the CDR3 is TGTGCCAGCAGCTTAGCGGGGCCCTACAATGAGCAGTTCTTC.

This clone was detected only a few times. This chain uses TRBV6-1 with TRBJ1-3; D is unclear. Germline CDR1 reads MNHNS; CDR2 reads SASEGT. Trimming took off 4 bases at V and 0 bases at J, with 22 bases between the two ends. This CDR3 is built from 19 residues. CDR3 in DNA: TGTGCCAGCAGTGCCCTACCGGGCCTCAGTCTCAGCTCTGGAAACACCATATATTTT. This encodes CASSALPGLSLSSGNTIYF.

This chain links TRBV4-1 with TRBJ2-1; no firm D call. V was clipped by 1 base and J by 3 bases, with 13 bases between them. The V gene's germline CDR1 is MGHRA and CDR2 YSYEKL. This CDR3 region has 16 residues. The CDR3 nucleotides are TGCGCCAGCAGCCAAGTCACTTCCTACTACTACAATGAGCAGTTCTTC. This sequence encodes CASSQVTSYYYNEQFF.

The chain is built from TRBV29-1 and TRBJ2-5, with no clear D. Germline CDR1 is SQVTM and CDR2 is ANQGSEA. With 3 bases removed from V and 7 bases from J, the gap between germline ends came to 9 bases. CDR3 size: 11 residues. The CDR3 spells CSVDKVRTQYF. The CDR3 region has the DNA TGCAGCGTTGATAAGGTGCGGACCCAGTACTTC.

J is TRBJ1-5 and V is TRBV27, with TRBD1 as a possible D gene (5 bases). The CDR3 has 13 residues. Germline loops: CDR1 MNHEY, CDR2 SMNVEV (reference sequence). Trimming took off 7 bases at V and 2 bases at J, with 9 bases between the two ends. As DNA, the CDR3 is TGTGCCAGCATTAGAGGGGGCAATCAGCCCCAGCATTTT. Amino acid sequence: CASIRGGNQPQHF.

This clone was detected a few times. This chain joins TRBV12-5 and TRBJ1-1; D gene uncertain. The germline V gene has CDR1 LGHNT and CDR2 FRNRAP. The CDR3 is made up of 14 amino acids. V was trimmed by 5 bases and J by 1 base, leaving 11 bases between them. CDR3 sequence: CASGPDNWNTEAFF. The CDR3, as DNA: TGTGCTAGTGGTCCTGACAATTGGAACACTGAAGCTTTCTTT.

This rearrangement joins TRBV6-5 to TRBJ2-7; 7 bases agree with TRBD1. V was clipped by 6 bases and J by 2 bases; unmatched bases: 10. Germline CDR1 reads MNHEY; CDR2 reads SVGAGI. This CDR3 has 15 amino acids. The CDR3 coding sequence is TGTGCCAGCAGCTTGAGGTCAGGGGGACCCTACGAGCAGTACTTC. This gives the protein CASSLRSGGPYEQYF.

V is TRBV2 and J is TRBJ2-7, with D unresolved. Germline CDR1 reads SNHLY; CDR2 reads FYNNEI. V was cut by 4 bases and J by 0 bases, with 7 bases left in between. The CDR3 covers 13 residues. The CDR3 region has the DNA TGTGCCAGCAGTGTCACAGCCTCCTACGAGCAGTACTTC. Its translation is CASSVTASYEQYF.

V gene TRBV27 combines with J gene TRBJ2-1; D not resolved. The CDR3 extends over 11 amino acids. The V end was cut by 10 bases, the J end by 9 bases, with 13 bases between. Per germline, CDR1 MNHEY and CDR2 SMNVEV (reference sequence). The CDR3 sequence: CATQFGVEQFF. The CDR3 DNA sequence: TGTGCCACCCAATTTGGGGTTGAGCAGTTCTTC.

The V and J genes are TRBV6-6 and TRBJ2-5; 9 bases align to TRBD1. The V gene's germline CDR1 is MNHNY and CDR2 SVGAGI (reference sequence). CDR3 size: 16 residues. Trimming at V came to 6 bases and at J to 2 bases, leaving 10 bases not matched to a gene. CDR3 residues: CASSTARDRVQETQYF. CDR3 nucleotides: TGTGCCAGCAGCACTGCCCGGGACAGGGTTCAAGAGACCCAGTACTTC.

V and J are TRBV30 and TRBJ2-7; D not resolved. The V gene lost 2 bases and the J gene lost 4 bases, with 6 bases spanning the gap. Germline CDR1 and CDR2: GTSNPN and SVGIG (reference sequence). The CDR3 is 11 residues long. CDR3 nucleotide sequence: TGTGCCTGGAGTCAACAATACGAGCAGTACTTC. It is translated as CAWSQQYEQYF.